This passage covers 31 T cell receptor beta chains from one sample sequenced in a study of T cell changes during pregnancy in multiple sclerosis. The table came from immunoSEQ multiplex PCR; TCRdb's copy has only in-frame clones and leaves some out. The profile shows 100,000 or so clones, more than 90% of them singletons. Sample: peripheral blood, taken in the second trimester of pregnancy. These receptors all come from a female donor with multiple sclerosis, enrolled in a pregnancy study.

The chain links TRBV6-6 to TRBJ1-4; perhaps TRBD1 as D (6 bases). From germline, CDR1 is MNHNY and CDR2 SVGAGI (reference sequence). The CDR3 extends over 15 amino acids. The germline V and J ends were trimmed by 6 bases and 3 bases, with 14 bases remaining between them. CDR3 loop: CASSLQGRANEKLFF. The CDR3 DNA is TGTGCCAGCAGCCTCCAGGGGAGAGCTAATGAAAAACTGTTTTTT.

V and J are TRBV27 and TRBJ1-2; 11 bases line up with TRBD1. The CDR3 has 15 amino acids. Looked up from germline, CDR1 is MNHEY and CDR2 is SMNVEV (reference sequence). The V and J ends lost 4 bases and 3 bases, in that order; junction bases with no gene match: 4. In DNA form, the CDR3 reads TGTGCCAGCAGTTCCGGACAGGGGGCTGACTATGGCTACACCTTC. Amino acid sequence: CASSSGQGADYGYTF.

CDR3 sequence: CSVDPRDQETQYF. CDR3 nucleotides: TGCAGCGTTGACCCCCGGGATCAAGAGACCCAGTACTTC. The chain recombines TRBV29-1 with TRBJ2-5; D is perhaps TRBD2 (5 bases). This CDR3 has 13 amino acids. CDR1 is SQVTM, CDR2 ANQGSEA, per germline. V was pared by 3 bases and J by 2 bases, with 10 bases between.

The chain is built from TRBV6-1 and TRBJ2-7, with 8 bases lining up with TRBD2. Germline V lookup: CDR1 MNHNS, CDR2 SASEGT. V was pared by 2 bases and J by 5 bases, with 11 bases of the junction left unmatched. The CDR3 has 16 residues. CDR3 nucleotide sequence: TGTGCCAGCAGTGAATTGTCTTCGGGAGGGCCCCACGAGCAGTACTTC. Protein product: CASSELSSGGPHEQYF.

The chain employs TRBV15 and TRBJ2-7, with D possibly being TRBD2 (5 bases). Looked up from germline, CDR1 is LNHNV and CDR2 is YYDKDF (reference sequence). The V and J ends lost 1 base and 7 bases respectively, with 20 bases between them. This CDR3 is 16 amino acids long. The CDR3 DNA is TGTGCCACCAGCAGAGTAGGAGGCCTCCTAGCTGGAGAGCAGTACTTC. This encodes CATSRVGGLLAGEQYF.

The chain recombines TRBV21-1 with TRBJ2-2; TRBD2 is the table's D call, not checked against the DNA. TRBV21-1 is classified as a pseudogene. The CDR3 loop spans 15 amino acids. In nucleotides, the CDR3 is TGTGCCAGCAGCGAAATTAGCGAAGACACCGGGGAGCTGTTTTTT. Translating it yields CASSEISEDTGELFF.

The chain is built from TRBV5-1 and TRBJ1-4; TRBD1 is a possible D gene (6 bases). V lost 0 bases and J 0 bases, leaving 12 bases between the germline ends. The germline V gene has CDR1 SGHRS and CDR2 YFSETQ. The CDR3 is made up of 17 amino acids. In nucleotides, the CDR3 is TGCGCCAGCAGCTTGGGTCAGGGGATAGCAACTAATGAAAAACTGTTTTTT. Translating gives CASSLGQGIATNEKLFF.

The chain combines TRBV6-5 with TRBJ1-6, with 9 positions matching TRBD1. V lost 6 bases, J lost 10 bases, and 10 bases stayed unmatched. The CDR3 contains 15 residues. Germline V gene sequence: CDR1 MNHEY, CDR2 SVGAGI. The CDR3 region is CASRRDRERGSPLHF. The CDR3 coding sequence is TGTGCCAGCAGAAGGGACAGGGAAAGGGGGTCACCCCTCCACTTT.

This clone was recorded once. This CDR3 is CASSIQSRENYGYTF. CDR3 sequence (DNA): TGTGCCAGTAGTATACAGTCGAGGGAAAACTATGGCTACACCTTC. The rearrangement joins TRBV19 to TRBJ1-2; no definite D call. The V and J ends lost 2 bases and 2 bases respectively, with 12 bases between them. Germline V gene lookup returns CDR1 LNHDA and CDR2 SQIVND (reference sequence). This CDR3 has 15 residues.

The rearrangement links TRBV28 to TRBJ2-3; 7 bases align to TRBD1. The germline CDR1 and CDR2 sequences are MDHEN and SYDVKM. V dropped 6 bases and J dropped 6; count of bases not matched to a gene: 6. The CDR3 consists of 13 residues. The CDR3 sequence: CASRQGVSDTQYF. The DNA for the CDR3 is TGTGCCAGCAGGCAGGGGGTCTCGGATACGCAGTATTTT.

V and J are TRBV5-6 and TRBJ1-1; no clear D. V lost 0 bases and J lost 10, with 16 bases in between. This CDR3 spans 14 amino acids. Germline CDR1 reads SGHDT; CDR2 reads YYEEEE. CDR3 protein: CASSLAIGGSAAFF. DNA of the CDR3: TGTGCCAGCAGCTTGGCTATTGGAGGTTCTGCAGCTTTCTTT.

The chain recombines TRBV5-1 with TRBJ2-7; 12 bases match TRBD2. The germline V gene encodes CDR1 SGHRS and CDR2 YFSETQ. CDR3 length equals 16 residues. Trimming removed 4 bases from V and 1 base from J; junction bases left unmatched: 6. The CDR3 DNA follows: TGCGCCAGCAGCCCTAGGACTAGCGGGGCTTCCTACGAGCAGTACTTC. It translates to CASSPRTSGASYEQYF.

J is TRBJ1-1 and V is TRBV7-9; possibly TRBD1 for D (6 bases). The germline gives CDR1 SEHNR, CDR2 FQNEAQ (reference sequence). V was cut by 4 bases and J by 10 bases, with 22 bases left in between. CDR3 length: 15 amino acids. The CDR3 loop reads CASSYRQEAQGSAFF. The DNA for the CDR3 is TGTGCCAGCAGCTACCGACAGGAGGCGCAAGGGTCAGCTTTCTTT.

The V and J genes are TRBV7-9 and TRBJ2-7, with a tentative D call TRBD2 (5 bases). The CDR3 loop spans 15 amino acids. The ends were cut back, 1 base at V and 0 bases at J, with 10 bases in the middle. Germline lookup yields CDR1 SEHNR and CDR2 FQNEAQ (reference sequence). Written as DNA, the CDR3 is TGTGCCAGCAGCTTAGTTCAGGCGGGCTCCTACGAGCAGTACTTC. It yields the protein CASSLVQAGSYEQYF.

This clone was seen a single time. This chain uses TRBV7-9 with TRBJ1-1, with D possibly being TRBD1 (5 bases). Germline-derived CDR1 and CDR2 are SEHNR and FQNEAQ (reference sequence). Trimming cost V 5 bases and J 5 bases, with 9 bases left between them. The length of the CDR3 is 12 residues. The CDR3 here is CASSTGGTEAFF. CDR3 DNA sequence: TGTGCCAGCAGCACCGGGGGGACTGAAGCTTTCTTT.

This chain connects TRBV5-5 to TRBJ1-1; D is unclear. Trimming removed 2 bases from V and 5 bases from J, with 10 bases in between. Germline V gene lookup returns CDR1 SGHKS and CDR2 YYEKEE (reference sequence). The CDR3 loop spans 13 amino acids. CDR3 in amino acids: CASSFSRDTEAFF. CDR3 nucleotides: TGTGCCAGCAGCTTCTCCCGCGATACTGAAGCTTTCTTT.

The chain combines TRBV19 with TRBJ1-2; 8 nucleotides match TRBD1. V lost 5 bases and J lost 3; bases outside the gene matches: 11. In germline, CDR1 is LNHDA, CDR2 SQIVND (reference sequence). The CDR3 has 16 amino acids. The CDR3 spells CASSQATGGVDYGYTF. The CDR3 DNA reads as TGTGCCAGTAGTCAAGCTACAGGGGGAGTGGACTATGGCTACACCTTC.

The CDR3 sequence is CASQLAGSTDTQYF. CDR3 bases: TGTGCCTCCCAACTAGCGGGGAGCACAGATACGCAGTATTTT. V is TRBV30 and J is TRBJ2-3, with 10 bases that match TRBD2. The length of the CDR3 is 14 residues. The V and J ends lost 7 bases and 0 bases, in that order; junction bases with no gene match: 4. CDR1 and CDR2 (germline): GTSNPN, SVGIG (reference sequence).

The chain employs TRBV5-1 and TRBJ2-1, with a tentative D call TRBD2 (6 bases). Germline V gene data show CDR1 as SGHRS and CDR2 as YFSETQ. This CDR3 comprises 14 residues. V was cut by 4 bases and J by 7 bases, with 15 bases left in between. The CDR3 loop is CASSQGGGGNEQFF. Written as DNA, the CDR3 is TGCGCCAGCAGCCAAGGTGGTGGGGGGAATGAGCAGTTCTTC.

The chain combines TRBV6-5 with TRBJ2-4, with TRBD2 identical over 10 bases. The CDR3 is 16 residues long. Germline-derived CDR1 and CDR2 are MNHEY and SVGAGI. V dropped 0 bases and J dropped 7; count of bases not matched to a gene: 6. The CDR3 here is CASSYSMLAGVNIQYF. The DNA for the CDR3 is TGTGCCAGCAGTTACTCAATGCTAGCGGGGGTCAACATTCAGTACTTC.

This chain joins TRBV6-1 and TRBJ2-3, with 9 bases that match TRBD1. V lost 2 bases and J lost 6; bases outside the gene matches: 6. The V gene's germline CDR1 is MNHNS and CDR2 SASEGT. The CDR3 totals 15 residues. CDR3 amino acids: CASSEKQGAADTQYF. The CDR3, as DNA: TGTGCCAGCAGTGAAAAACAGGGGGCGGCCGATACGCAGTATTTT.

The CDR3 nucleotides read TGCGCCAGCAGCATTGGACAGGCGAGCTCTGGAAACACCATATATTTT. The encoded protein is CASSIGQASSGNTIYF. The genes are TRBV5-1 and TRBJ1-3, with 7 positions matching TRBD1. Germline assignment: CDR1 SGHRS and CDR2 YFSETQ. The CDR3 totals 16 residues. The trim removed 4 bases at V and 0 bases at J, leaving 7 bases unmatched.

The chain couples TRBV5-6 to TRBJ2-3; D uncertain. This CDR3 contains 15 residues. Germline CDR1 is SGHDT and CDR2 is YYEEEE. Between the trimmed V and J ends, which lost 0 bases and 6 bases, there was a span of 14 bases. The CDR3 nucleotides are TGTGCCAGCAGCTTGGTGCCCATACCGGGTGATACGCAGTATTTT. This encodes CASSLVPIPGDTQYF.

The rearrangement links TRBV30 to TRBJ2-6; TRBD1 is a possible D gene (6 bases). V was cut by 4 bases and J by 2 bases, with 12 bases left in between. Germline V lookup: CDR1 GTSNPN, CDR2 SVGIG (reference sequence). The CDR3 runs 15 residues. CDR3 loop: CAWKQGFPGANVLTF. The CDR3 DNA is TGTGCCTGGAAACAGGGTTTCCCTGGGGCCAACGTCCTGACTTTC.

The chain combines TRBV6-5 with TRBJ1-5; D is perhaps TRBD1 (5 bases). CDR1 and CDR2 from the germline V gene are MNHEY and SVGAGI. Trimming removed 6 bases at V and 7 bases at J, with 13 bases between. The length of the CDR3 is 13 residues. CDR3 loop: CASSRRVSQPQHF. The CDR3 DNA reads TGTGCCAGCAGCCGCAGGGTGTCCCAGCCCCAGCATTTT.

V usage is TRBV2 and J usage is TRBJ2-2; 12 bases fit TRBD2. The germline V gene encodes CDR1 SNHLY and CDR2 FYNNEI. V lost 10 bases to trimming and J lost 7 bases; unmatched junction nucleotides: 4. This CDR3 has 13 residues. CDR3 loop: CAMTSGSLGELFF. The CDR3, as DNA: TGTGCCATGACTAGCGGGAGCCTCGGGGAGCTGTTTTTT. Full variable domain (missing parts from reference TRBV2 and TRBJ2-2): EPEVTQTPSHQVTQMGQEVILRCVPISNHLYFYWYRQILGQKVEFLVSFYNNEISEKSEIFDDQFSVERPDGSNFTLKIRSTKLEDSAMYFCAMTSGSLGELFFGEGSRLTVL.

The CDR3 protein is CASSEGAGGRQPQHF. CDR3 DNA: TGTGCCAGCAGTGAAGGGGCAGGGGGCCGGCAGCCCCAGCATTTT. The chain is built from TRBV6-1 and TRBJ1-5; 8 nucleotides align to TRBD1. The CDR3 has 15 amino acids. Germline V CDR1 and CDR2: MNHNS, SASEGT. Trimming at V came to 1 base and at J to 7 bases, leaving 6 bases not matched to a gene.

V and J are TRBV6-1 and TRBJ1-5, with D uncertain. The CDR3 is 16 amino acids. Germline CDR1 reads MNHNS; CDR2 reads SASEGT. V shed 1 base and J shed 2 bases, with 12 bases lying between them. As DNA, the CDR3 is TGTGCCAGCAGTGAAGTGAGTGGAGGCGGCAATCAGCCCCAGCATTTT. Translated, it gives CASSEVSGGGNQPQHF.

The rearrangement joins TRBV5-1 to TRBJ2-5; tentatively, D is TRBD2 (6 bases). Germline CDR1 and CDR2: SGHRS and YFSETQ. The CDR3 runs to 14 residues. The V end was cut by 4 bases, the J end by 4 bases, with 14 bases between. The CDR3 DNA sequence: TGCGCCAGCAGCCAGACCCTCGGGGGAGAGACCCAGTACTTC. Encoded protein: CASSQTLGGETQYF.

CDR3 protein: CASTAGGSNQPQHF. The DNA for the CDR3 is TGTGCCAGCACCGCTGGGGGGAGCAATCAGCCCCAGCATTTT. This rearrangement joins TRBV6-1 to TRBJ1-5; TRBD1 is a possible D gene (5 bases). V lost 7 bases and J lost 1, with 11 bases in between. This CDR3 has 14 residues. CDR1 and CDR2 from the germline V gene are MNHNS and SASEGT.

The V gene is TRBV7-3, the J gene TRBJ1-2, with D possibly matching TRBD1 (6 bases). V lost 1 base and J 6 bases, leaving 15 bases between the germline ends. Per germline, CDR1 SGHTA and CDR2 FQGTGA. This CDR3 has 15 residues. The CDR3 DNA reads TGTGCCAGCAGCTTAAGAGCGGGGGCGGAGGATGGCTACACCTTC. This sequence encodes CASSLRAGAEDGYTF.